Following are 25 T cell receptor beta chains from one sample sequenced in a study of T cells after yellow fever vaccination. TCRdb processed the 5' RACE reads anew with MiXCR; each CDR3 protein has one entry. This sample has about 360,000 distinct CDR3 sequences, with about 6% found just once. This material consisted of PBMCs, taken 5 days after the yellow fever booster vaccination. The receptors originated from a man younger than 40 who received the YFV17D yellow fever vaccine.

This clonotype occurred a few times. V is TRBV10-3 and J is TRBJ2-7, with 9 bases identical to TRBD2. This CDR3 has 20 residues. V lost 0 bases and J lost 0; bases outside the gene matches: 15. In germline, CDR1 is ENHRY, CDR2 SYGVKD. CDR3 nucleotide sequence: TGTGCCATCAGTGAGTCGACGGCGGGAGGGCCACCTCGTAGCTCCTACGAGCAGTACTTC. Its protein is CAISESTAGGPPRSSYEQYF.

This clonotype came up a few times. J is TRBJ2-5 and V is TRBV5-4; weak D call: TRBD1 (6 bases). The ends were cut back, 2 bases at V and 4 bases at J, with 18 bases in the middle. The CDR3 contains 16 residues. The germline V gene encodes CDR1 SGHNT and CDR2 YYREEE (reference sequence). The CDR3 DNA is TGTGCCAGCAGCTTCCCGGGACAAGAAGCGATAGAGACCCAGTACTTC. Translating it yields CASSFPGQEAIETQYF.

This clonotype occurred many times. V gene TRBV14 combines with J gene TRBJ2-1; 7 bases are shared with TRBD2. CDR3 size: 17 residues. CDR1 SGHDN and CDR2 FVKESK come from the germline V gene. Trimming took 8 bases from V and 0 from J; bases not matched to a gene: 13. In DNA, the CDR3 is TGTGCCAGCTCGGGATACGGGGCGGGAGCCTCCTACAATGAGCAGTTCTTC. Translation: CASSGYGAGASYNEQFF.

A few counts support this clonotype. This chain links TRBV27 with TRBJ1-2, with TRBD1 identical over 9 bases. This CDR3 is 14 amino acids long. Germline V gene lookup returns CDR1 MNHEY and CDR2 SMNVEV (reference sequence). The V gene end was trimmed by 3 bases and the J gene end by 7 bases; junction bases not matched to a gene: 6. CDR3 nucleotide sequence: TGTGCCAGCAGTTTCGGGACAGGGATCGGTGGCTACACCTTC. It codes for CASSFGTGIGGYTF.

This clonotype occurred a few times. The V call is TRBV4-2, the J call TRBJ2-5; D is perhaps TRBD2 (5 bases). The ends were cut back, 0 bases at V and 5 bases at J, with 16 bases in the middle. The germline V gene has CDR1 LGHNA and CDR2 YNFKEQ. The CDR3 is 16 amino acids. The CDR3, as DNA: TGTGCCAGCAGCCAAGATGGCCCACTAGGAGTTGAGACCCAGTACTTC. It translates to CASSQDGPLGVETQYF.

V gene TRBV2 combines with J gene TRBJ2-5, with 8 bases lining up with TRBD2. Germline lookup yields CDR1 SNHLY and CDR2 FYNNEI. This CDR3 comprises 15 residues. With V trimmed by 7 bases and J by 5 bases, 12 bases remained unmatched. CDR3: CASTRGLGEGETQYF. For the CDR3, the DNA is TGTGCCAGCACTAGGGGACTAGGGGAGGGGGAGACCCAGTACTTC.

The V and J genes are TRBV14 and TRBJ1-2; D uncertain. The CDR3 is 13 residues long. The V and J ends lost 2 bases and 2 bases respectively, with 6 bases between them. Germline assignment: CDR1 SGHDN and CDR2 FVKESK. The CDR3 coding sequence is TGTGCCAGCAGCCAACGATTCAACTATGGCTACACCTTC. Residues: CASSQRFNYGYTF.

This clonotype has ten or more counts. The chain has TRBV4-3 and TRBJ2-7; no clear D. The CDR3 extends over 16 amino acids. Germline V CDR1 and CDR2: LGHNA, YSLEER. Trimming removed 1 base at V and 3 bases at J, with 16 bases between. The CDR3 DNA is TGCGCCAGCAGCCAAGTTTTTCCTGGAAATAACTACGAGCAGTACTTC. This gives the protein CASSQVFPGNNYEQYF.

This sequence joins TRBV9 and TRBJ2-7; either TRBD1 or TRBD2 may supply D (5 bases each). Germline V gene data show CDR1 as SGDLS and CDR2 as YYNGEE. Trimming cost V 4 bases and J 6 bases, with 17 bases left between them. The CDR3 sequence is 14 residues long. The CDR3: CASSNRGYGTEQYF. In nucleotides, the CDR3 is TGTGCCAGCAGCAACCGGGGCTACGGCACCGAGCAGTACTTC.

CDR3 sequence: CASSISRTYEQYF. The CDR3 DNA sequence: TGTGCCAGTAGTATTTCCAGGACCTACGAGCAGTACTTC. The chain couples TRBV19 to TRBJ2-7, with D unresolved. This CDR3 contains 13 residues. Trimming took off 3 bases at V and 2 bases at J, with 8 bases between the two ends. The V gene's germline CDR1 is LNHDA and CDR2 SQIVND (reference sequence). The entire variable domain, with the rest obtained from reference TRBV19 and TRBJ2-7, is as follows: DGGITQSPKYLFRKEGQNVTLSCEQNLNHDAMYWYRQDPGQGLRLIYYSQIVNDFQKGDIAEGYSVSREKKESFPLTVTSAQKNPTAFYLCASSISRTYEQYFGPGTRLTVT.

V gene TRBV20-1 combines with J gene TRBJ2-7; TRBD2 matches 7 bases. Looked up from germline, CDR1 is DFQATT and CDR2 is SNEGSKA (reference sequence). Trimming took 6 bases from V and 4 from J; bases not matched to a gene: 12. The CDR3 sequence is 14 residues long. The CDR3 nucleotides read TGCAGTGCACGCCCTTTGCGGGAGTTGTACGAGCAGTACTTC. Protein: CSARPLRELYEQYF.

This clonotype has ten or more counts. This chain links TRBV25-1 with TRBJ2-7; no reliable D call. CDR1 is MGHDK, CDR2 SYGVNS, per germline. The CDR3 covers 12 residues. Trimming took off 3 bases at V and 1 base at J, with 4 bases between the two ends. The CDR3 protein is CASSDRSYEQYF. Here the CDR3 DNA reads TGTGCCAGCAGTGACCGATCCTACGAGCAGTACTTC.

The genes are TRBV6-1 and TRBJ2-1; D perhaps matches TRBD2 (6 bases). The CDR3 is 13 residues long. The ends were cut back, 8 bases at V and 2 bases at J, with 10 bases in the middle. CDR1 and CDR2 from the germline V gene are MNHNS and SASEGT. Here the CDR3 reads CASGGMAYNEQFF. The CDR3 DNA reads as TGTGCCAGCGGCGGGATGGCCTACAATGAGCAGTTCTTC.

In its sample, this clonotype was seen many times. The rearrangement links TRBV4-3 to TRBJ2-3; 8 bases fit TRBD2. This CDR3 is 15 amino acids long. Unmatched junction bases numbered 5, after V lost 3 bases and J lost 3 bases. CDR1 is LGHNA, CDR2 YSLEER, per germline. The CDR3 reads CASSHTSGYTDTQYF. CDR3 bases: TGCGCCAGCAGCCATACTAGCGGATATACAGATACGCAGTATTTT.

This clonotype appeared a few times. The chain carries TRBV7-2 and TRBJ2-7, with D perhaps matching TRBD1 (6 bases). Germline values: CDR1 SGHTA, CDR2 FQGNSA. The length of the CDR3 is 16 residues. Trimming pared 5 bases from V and 0 bases from J, leaving 17 bases between. The chain's CDR3 is CASSTPRDIFSYEQYF. The CDR3 DNA reads as TGTGCCAGCAGCACCCCTCGGGACATTTTCTCCTACGAGCAGTACTTC.

This clonotype came up many times. This chain joins TRBV15 and TRBJ2-1; D is unresolved. Trimming took 5 bases from V and 1 from J, leaving 12 bases between them. CDR3 length: 15 amino acids. Per germline, CDR1 LNHNV and CDR2 YYDKDF (reference sequence). The CDR3 protein is CATSGRSGSYNEQFF. CDR3 coding DNA: TGTGCCACCAGCGGACGCTCTGGGTCCTACAATGAGCAGTTCTTC.

This clonotype was recorded many times. The V call is TRBV20-1, the J call TRBJ2-5; 8 nucleotides align to TRBD2. The ends lost 4 bases at V and 4 bases at J; junction bases unmatched: 11. The germline gives CDR1 DFQATT, CDR2 SNEGSKA (reference sequence). This CDR3 is 15 amino acids long. This CDR3 reads CSATVRSGSGETQYF. CDR3 DNA sequence: TGCAGTGCTACCGTACGAAGCGGGAGTGGAGAGACCCAGTACTTC.

This clonotype was found a few times. J is TRBJ2-1 and V is TRBV5-4; possibly TRBD1 or TRBD2 for D (5 bases each). This CDR3 is 12 amino acids long. From germline, CDR1 is SGHNT and CDR2 YYREEE (reference sequence). V was cut by 4 bases and J by 8 bases, with 10 bases left in between. The DNA for the CDR3 is TGTGCCAGCAGCGTTAGAGGGGATGAGCAGTTCTTC. Its translation is CASSVRGDEQFF.

V is TRBV12-3 or TRBV12-4 and J is TRBJ2-7; 9 bases line up with TRBD1. J gave up 9 bases and V 7 bases, and 10 bases lay outside the gene matches. The CDR3 sequence is 13 residues long. CDR3 region: CASTPGQGNLQYF. The CDR3 nucleotides are TGTGCCAGCACCCCGGGACAGGGAAATCTGCAGTACTTC.

This chain connects TRBV15 to TRBJ2-7; 8 bases map to TRBD2. J was trimmed by 7 bases and V by 5 bases; bases with no gene match: 13. Per the germline V gene, CDR1 is LNHNV and CDR2 is YYDKDF (reference sequence). This CDR3 comprises 15 residues. The CDR3 DNA reads TGTGCCACCAGCCCACGACTAGCGACCCAGAGGGAGCAGTACTTC. This gives the protein CATSPRLATQREQYF.

The chain has TRBV5-4 and TRBJ1-2, with 10 bases identical to TRBD1. CDR1 SGHNT and CDR2 YYREEE come from the germline V gene (reference sequence). The junction had 13 bases not matched to a gene; V was cut back by 5 bases and J by 6 bases. The CDR3 is 16 residues long. The CDR3 region has the DNA TGTGCCAGCAGAATACAGGGTTCCGGGACAGGGGATGGCTACACCTTC. It codes for CASRIQGSGTGDGYTF.

This rearrangement joins TRBV20-1 to TRBJ2-5, with D possibly TRBD2 on 6 matching bases. From germline, CDR1 is DFQATT and CDR2 SNEGSKA (reference sequence). Trimming left V 7 bases short and J 0 bases short, with 9 bases between. The length of the CDR3 is 12 residues. The DNA of the CDR3 is TGCAGTGTTCGGACTAACCAAGAGACCCAGTACTTC. It specifies CSVRTNQETQYF.

In this sample, this clonotype turned up many times. V is TRBV20-1 and J is TRBJ2-7; no reliable D call. This CDR3 is 12 amino acids long. Trimming took 4 bases from V and 4 from J, leaving 11 bases between them. Germline values: CDR1 DFQATT, CDR2 SNEGSKA (reference sequence). The CDR3 sequence is CSAKGLAYEQYF. The CDR3 bases are TGCAGTGCTAAGGGCCTCGCGTACGAGCAGTACTTC.

The rearrangement joins TRBV7-2 to TRBJ2-5; no clear D. The CDR3 loop spans 14 amino acids. Germline V lookup: CDR1 SGHTA, CDR2 FQGNSA. Deletions cut 0 bases from V and 1 base from J, with 6 bases between. CDR3 in amino acids: CASSLAGPQETQYF. The CDR3, as DNA: TGTGCCAGCAGCTTAGCAGGGCCCCAAGAGACCCAGTACTTC. Drawing the rest from reference TRBV7-2 and TRBJ2-5, the complete variable domain is GAGVSQSPSNKVTEKGKDVELRCDPISGHTALYWYRQSLGQGLEFLIYFQGNSAPDKSGLPSDRFSAERTGGSVSTLTIQRTQQEDSAVYLCASSLAGPQETQYFGPGTRLLVL.

This clonotype was observed many times. The chain uses TRBV7-6 and TRBJ2-5; weak D call: TRBD2 (6 bases). The CDR3 totals 16 residues. V lost 3 bases, J lost 2 bases, and 16 bases lay in between. Germline V CDR1 and CDR2: SGHVS, FNYEAQ. The CDR3 here is CASSLQSSAGQETQYF. DNA of the CDR3: TGTGCCAGCAGCTTGCAGTCTAGCGCGGGGCAAGAGACCCAGTACTTC.